Listed below are T cell receptor beta chains from one sample, sequenced in a study of T cell repertoires in cytomegalovirus infection. No cognate antigen is known for these TCRs. TCRdb recomputed calls from the reads with MiXCR, one row per CDR3 protein. Of just under 500,000 distinct CDR3 sequences detected, 30% to 35% appear once; the ten largest clones hold roughly 15%. The source was cultured PBMCs, collected from culture after CMV antigen stimulation. These receptor sequences come from a human donor in good health (CMV status not recorded). Some clones in this sample may be carry-over from other donors' samples. The conserved cysteine and the conserved F or W are not part of the CDR3 here. Rows give clone size only sometimes, using once, few, many, or a class for an expanded clone.

size	V	J	length	CDR3
few	TRBV20-1	TRBJ2-6	16	SARNGQGGVSGANVLT
.	TRBV6-5	TRBJ2-5	15	ASSFRLAGGRSETQY
few	TRBV6-6	TRBJ2-3	12	ASKGGRGTDTQY
many	TRBV7-2	TRBJ1-2	11	ASSLGPPNGYT
few	TRBV18	TRBJ1-6	16	ASSPITRAPGAGSSLH
.	TRBV7-9	TRBJ2-5	13	ASSLTGTVQETQY
few	TRBV5-1	TRBJ1-1	11	ASRPTGVTEAF
many	TRBV4-3	TRBJ1-2	14	ASTPSIQSNNYGYT
.	TRBV6-6	TRBJ2-1	13	ASSYSKGPNNEQF
few	TRBV28	TRBJ2-3	15	ASSQLSSSAMGDTQY
.	TRBV9	TRBJ2-1	18	ASSESVGLAGEGSYNEQF
.	TRBV29-1	TRBJ2-1	12	SVDSTSSYNEQF
.	TRBV19	TRBJ1-5	12	ASSMDGGNQPQH
.	TRBV11-2	TRBJ2-7	13	ASSLGQGSSYEQY
few	TRBV5-1	TRBJ2-5	12	ASSPLQGVETQY
.	TRBV6-2/TRBV6-3	TRBJ2-1	14	ASSYVDVSGSDEQF
few	TRBV7-8	TRBJ2-7	17	ASSPVGSSGRFFSYEQY
.	TRBV11-3	TRBJ2-1	15	ASSFRLAGPIYNEQF
once	TRBV19	TRBJ2-1	12	ASTSPSDYNEQF
.	TRBV7-2	TRBJ2-5	14	ASSLVSRGGQETQY
many	TRBV11-2	TRBJ2-3	13	ASSLSGQKTDTQY
once	TRBV29-1	TRBJ2-2	11	SPDRGRAGELF
.	TRBV7-6	TRBJ2-1	17	ASSLPPYQLAGVGNEQF
many	TRBV7-8	TRBJ1-1	13	ASSATDRGNTEAF
.	TRBV6-8	TRBJ2-7	12	ASSYFPSSYEQY
few	TRBV5-6	TRBJ1-2	11	ASSLFISGGYT
few	TRBV19	TRBJ1-1	10	ASKVRENEAF
few	TRBV10-3	TRBJ2-2	13	AISLSGLDTGELF
.	TRBV4-1	TRBJ1-1	12	ASSQEKGIREAF
.	TRBV27	TRBJ2-2	14	ASSLIWVSNTGELF
few	TRBV5-6	TRBJ1-2	10	ASSLAEYGYT
.	TRBV7-2	TRBJ2-1	11	ASSLLKGNEQF
.	TRBV7-6	TRBJ1-4	11	ASSPHLGEKLF
many	TRBV7-2	TRBJ2-1	14	ASSLMVGLANNEQF
.	TRBV15	TRBJ1-5	17	ATSRLKTGESIRDQPQH
.	TRBV4-1	TRBJ2-3	14	ASSRVAGGLADTQY
once	TRBV9	TRBJ2-3	13	ASSRSGSSTDTQY